This T cell receptor beta chain was sequenced for a study of technical replicates of blood from a handful of donors (dated by TCRdb to between 2016 and 2019). Note on this clone: No cognate antigen has been identified for it. Base qualities are missing; no much larger clone stands one base away.

To prepare the library, the immunoSEQ multiplex PCR assay was applied. Drawn from immuneACCESS, this table holds only the in-frame rearrangements with V and J called that TCRdb kept. Clones are partly lost; checked studies trace under half to an unresolved V gene and leave the rest unexplained. Recorded for this sample are about 48,000 clones; about 94% of them occurred a single time. The top ten clones comprise around 4% of the sample. V loses 6 bases, J loses 4 bases, and the germline ends lie 15 bases apart. CDR1 GTSNPN and CDR2 SVGIG are derived from the germline V gene (reference sequence). From its cysteine to its phenylalanine, the CDR3 spans 13 amino acids. Kept here is only the CDR3 DNA, which spans 39 bases and is read in frame from base 1.

This clonotype originated in a human donor in good health. Some clones in this sample may be carry-over from other donors' samples. Rearrangement joined TRBV30 to TRBJ2-5; TRBD2 is perhaps the D gene, given 6 matching bases. The sample comprised PBMCs. The DNA is as follows: TGTGCCTGTGCGCTGTCGGGAGTAGAGACCCAGTACTTC. It is translated as CACALSGVETQYF.